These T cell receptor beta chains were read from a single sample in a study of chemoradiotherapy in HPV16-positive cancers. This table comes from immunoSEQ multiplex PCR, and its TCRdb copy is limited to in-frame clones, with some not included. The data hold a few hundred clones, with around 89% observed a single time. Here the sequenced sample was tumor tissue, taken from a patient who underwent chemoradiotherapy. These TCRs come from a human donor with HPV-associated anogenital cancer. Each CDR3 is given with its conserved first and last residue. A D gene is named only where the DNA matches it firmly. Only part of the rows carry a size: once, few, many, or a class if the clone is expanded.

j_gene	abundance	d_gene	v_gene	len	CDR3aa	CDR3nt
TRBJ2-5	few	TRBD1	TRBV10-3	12	CAISDREETQYF	TGTGCCATCAGCGACAGGGAAGAGACCCAGTACTTC
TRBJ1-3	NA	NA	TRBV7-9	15	CASSLSTGTGNTIYF	TGTGCCAGCAGCCTAAGCACAGGGACTGGAAACACCATATATTTT
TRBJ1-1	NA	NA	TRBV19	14	CASSIAVGDTEAFF	TGTGCCAGTAGTATAGCCGTCGGGGACACTGAAGCTTTCTTT
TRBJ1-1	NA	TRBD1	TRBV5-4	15	CASRPGQVMNTEAFF	TGTGCCAGCAGACCAGGACAGGTCATGAACACTGAAGCTTTCTTT
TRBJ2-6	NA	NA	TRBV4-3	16	CASSQDQGSGANVLTF	TGCGCCAGCAGCCAAGATCAAGGCTCTGGGGCCAACGTCCTGACTTTC
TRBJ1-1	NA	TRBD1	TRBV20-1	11	CSANRGMVAFF	TGCAGTGCCAACAGGGGAATGGTAGCTTTCTTT
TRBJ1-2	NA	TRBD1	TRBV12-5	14	CASGAGTGYYGYTF	TGTGCTAGTGGTGCCGGGACAGGATACTATGGCTACACCTTC
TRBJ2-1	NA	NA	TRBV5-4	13	CASSLRGANEQFF	TGTGCCAGCAGCTTAAGAGGGGCCAATGAGCAGTTCTTC
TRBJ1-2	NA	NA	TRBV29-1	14	CSVVPEFSQGGYTF	TGCAGCGTTGTACCCGAGTTCTCTCAAGGTGGCTACACCTTC
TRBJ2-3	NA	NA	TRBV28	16	CASSTLWDLATDTQYF	TGTGCCAGCAGTACCCTCTGGGACCTCGCCACAGATACGCAGTATTTT
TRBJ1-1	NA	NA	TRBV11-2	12	CASEGMNTEAFF	TGTGCGAGCGAAGGGATGAACACTGAAGCTTTCTTT
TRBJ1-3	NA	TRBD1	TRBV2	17	CASSEGTGFFSGNTIYF	TGTGCCAGCAGTGAGGGGACAGGGTTTTTTTCTGGAAACACCATATATTTT
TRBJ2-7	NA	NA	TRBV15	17	CATSSSVRAGVAYEQYF	TGTGCCACCAGCTCCAGTGTCCGGGCAGGGGTTGCCTACGAGCAGTACTTC